This entry lists 10 T cell receptor beta chains sequenced from one sample in a study of tumor-infiltrating lymphocytes in primary liver carcinoma. From roughly 20-30 mg of unsorted bulk tissue, DNA and RNA were co-extracted together. Total RNA (approximately 500 ng) served as template for TCR beta cDNA synthesis primed by a constant-region primer. The TCR beta library was amplified through three nested multiplex PCR rounds in a modified ARM-PCR procedure. It was with TRBV1-TRBV30 forward primers and a C-beta reverse primer that the first two PCR rounds were run, at around 11 cycles each. TCRdb analysed the multiplex PCR reads with MiXCR anew, one entry per CDR3 protein. The sample carries approximately 100,000 distinct CDR3 sequences, approximately 70% recorded once. Sequenced: liver tumor tissue from sampling region 2. Subset reported: tumor region T2, inferior pole. Receptors were obtained from a woman between 55 and 75 years old with primary liver carcinoma and hepatitis B virus infection.

With respect to this clonotype: At one of its ends the junction is not consistent with the germline gene, which may arise from a read error. The chain recombines TRBV24-1 with TRBJ1-6; the D is unclear. CDR1 is KGHDR, CDR2 SFDVKD, per germline. The CDR3 loop spans 15 amino acids. The CDR3 region is CATSDLRGPNPPIHF. As DNA, the CDR3 is TGTGCCACCAGTGACCTTCGAGGGCCTAATCCACCCATCCACTTT.

In this sample, this clonotype is medium-sized. This sequence joins TRBV11-1 and TRBJ2-5, with unresolved D. Germline CDR1 is SGHAT and CDR2 is FQDESV (reference sequence). CDR3 length: 13 amino acids. V lost 5 bases to trimming and J lost 5 bases, with 12 bases between them. In DNA, the CDR3 is TGTGCCAGCAGCAAAGATCGGTTGGAGACCCAGTACTTC. Translated, it gives CASSKDRLETQYF.

This clonotype came up a few times. The chain combines TRBV18 with TRBJ2-3, with TRBD2 identical over 9 bases. In germline, CDR1 is KGHSH, CDR2 LQKENI. Trimming cost V 3 bases and J 4 bases; bases outside gene matches: 8. The length of the CDR3 is 16 residues. In DNA, the CDR3 is TGTGCCAGCTCACCCCGACTAGCGGCGGCGGCAGATACGCAGTATTTT. It codes for CASSPRLAAAADTQYF.

This clonotype has ten or more counts. The chain carries TRBV6-6 and TRBJ2-3; 7 bases match TRBD2. The germline gives CDR1 MNHNY, CDR2 SVGAGI (reference sequence). CDR3 size: 16 residues. V shed 2 bases and J 4 bases; nucleotides not matched to a gene: 9. The CDR3 region has the DNA TGTGCCAGCAGTTACCGGGGAGGGACCGGGGCAGATACGCAGTATTTT. Its translation: CASSYRGGTGADTQYF.

The chain links TRBV28 to TRBJ1-3, with 8 bases lining up with TRBD1. The CDR3 is 14 amino acids. The V gene's germline CDR1 is MDHEN and CDR2 SYDVKM. V lost 7 bases and J lost 2; bases outside the gene matches: 4. The CDR3 nucleotides read TGTGCCAGCAATGCGGGACAGGCTGGAAACACCATATATTTT. It yields the protein CASNAGQAGNTIYF.

Note on this clonotype: No conserved phenylalanine or tryptophan ends this CDR3, so it is likely a read error. The gene calls are TRBV11-3 and TRBJ2-1, with 8 bases matching TRBD2. The V gene's germline CDR1 is SGHNT and CDR2 YENEEA. This CDR3 has 15 residues. CDR3 coding DNA: TGTGCCAGCAGCCATCAGGGTAGCGGGAACAAAGAGCAGTTCTAC. Its protein is CASSHQGSGNKEQFY.

In this sample, this clonotype turned up once. This may come from a read error, since a much larger clone is one base off. The chain combines TRBV28 with TRBJ2-3, with D maybe TRBD1 (5 bases). Germline CDR1 MDHEN, CDR2 SYDVKM. This CDR3 comprises 13 residues. This chain's CDR3 is CTSWGRNTDTQYF. The CDR3 DNA sequence: TGTACCAGCTGGGGCAGGAACACAGATACGCAGTATTTT.

This clonotype was seen repeatedly, ten times or more. The chain employs TRBV6-5 and TRBJ1-2; D remains unclear. The germline gives CDR1 MNHEY, CDR2 SVGAGI. The CDR3 is 17 amino acids. The germline V and J ends were trimmed by 3 bases and 3 bases, with 20 bases remaining between them. CDR3 sequence reads: CASSYSTVGRGYYGYTF. CDR3 in DNA: TGTGCCAGCAGTTATTCAACAGTGGGGAGAGGGTACTATGGCTACACCTTC.

This clonotype was seen repeatedly, ten times or more. The chain couples TRBV29-1 to TRBJ2-7, with 11 bases that match TRBD2. The CDR3 contains 16 residues. The junction had 10 bases not matched to a gene; V was cut back by 6 bases and J by 0 bases. CDR1 SQVTM and CDR2 ANQGSEA come from the germline V gene. CDR3 coding DNA: TGCAGCGTGGGAGGACTAGCGGGCCTTAGCTCCTACGAGCAGTACTTC. The encoded protein is CSVGGLAGLSSYEQYF.

Of note for this clonotype: Its ends do not fully match the called genes, so a read error is possible. The chain is built from TRBV29-1 and TRBJ2-7; D is uncertain. The germline V gene encodes CDR1 SQVTM and CDR2 ANQGSEA. The CDR3 totals 11 residues. The CDR3: CSVVHGYERYF. The CDR3, as DNA: TGCAGCGTTGTCCACGGTTACGAGCGGTACTTC.